These 27 T cell receptor beta chains were all obtained from the same sample, sequenced in a study of T cells in Graves' hyperthyroidism and ophthalmopathy. It was RNA transcripts that yielded the amplified TCR beta CDR3 regions. The study used the HTBI primer set for a first-round RT-PCR of the TCR CDR3. TCRdb reprocessed the multiplex PCR reads via MiXCR and lists one record per CDR3 protein. The repertoire holds roughly 740,000 distinct CDR3 sequences, with around 15% as singletons. What was sequenced was blood. These receptors all stem from a man younger than 30 with Graves' hyperthyroidism.

This clonotype is a singleton in its sample. The chain combines TRBV5-1 with TRBJ2-3; D remains ambiguous. The ends were cut back, 0 bases at V and 2 bases at J, with 7 bases in the middle. The V gene's germline CDR1 is SGHRS and CDR2 YFSETQ. This CDR3 region has 14 residues. The chain's CDR3 is CASSLGYNTDTQYF. The CDR3 region has the DNA TGCGCCAGCAGCTTGGGGTACAACACAGATACGCAGTATTTT.

There are many counts of this clonotype. V is TRBV29-1 and J is TRBJ1-1; D remains unclear. Trimming stripped 2 bases from V and 1 base from J, with 11 bases between. CDR3 length equals 14 residues. Germline CDR1 and CDR2: SQVTM and ANQGSEA. The CDR3, as DNA: TGCAGCGTTGAACGACGGGGAAAGAACACTGAAGCTTTCTTT. This gives the protein CSVERRGKNTEAFF.

With respect to this clonotype: A much larger clone lies a single base off, so this may be a read error. The V and J genes are TRBV2 and TRBJ1-4; 9 bases are shared with TRBD1. This CDR3 has 15 residues. Germline CDR1 SNHLY, CDR2 FYNNEI. The CDR3 DNA reads TGTGCCAGCAGGCGACAGGGGGAGAGTAATGAAAAACTGGTTTTT. This encodes CASRRQGESNEKLVF.

This clonotype was picked up a small number of times. The rearrangement uses TRBV3-1 and TRBJ1-1; no reliable D call. CDR1 and CDR2 from the germline V gene are LGHDT and YNNKEL (reference sequence). V was shortened by 1 base and J by 4 bases, with 7 bases between the two germline ends. CDR3 length equals 13 residues. The CDR3 region has the DNA TGTGCCAGCAGCCAAGGCAGGATCACTGAAGCTTTCTTT. It yields the protein CASSQGRITEAFF.

This rearrangement joins TRBV18 to TRBJ1-2, with D perhaps matching TRBD1 (6 bases). The V and J ends lost 4 bases and 2 bases respectively, with 14 bases between them. The CDR3 runs 15 residues. Germline lookup yields CDR1 KGHSH and CDR2 LQKENI. CDR3 region: CASSLKSQGNYGYTF. The CDR3 nucleotides read TGTGCCAGCTCACTGAAATCACAGGGCAACTATGGCTACACCTTC.

This clonotype was recorded at least ten times. The CDR3 here is CASSSYGVQEAFF. The CDR3 DNA reads TGTGCCAGCAGTTCCTACGGGGTTCAGGAAGCTTTCTTT. V is TRBV12-3 or TRBV12-4 and J is TRBJ1-1; no reliable D call. Trimming left V 4 bases short and J 8 bases short, with 14 bases between. This CDR3 region has 13 residues.

This clonotype was counted many times. The chain joins TRBV7-9 to TRBJ2-7; D gene unclear. The V end was cut by 4 bases, the J end by 0 bases, with 16 bases between. The CDR3 loop spans 16 amino acids. Germline assignment: CDR1 SEHNR and CDR2 FQNEAQ (reference sequence). The CDR3 DNA is TGTGCCAGCAGCTCCCACGCAGCGTCCTCCTCCTACGAGCAGTACTTC. It codes for CASSSHAASSSYEQYF.

The table lists this clonotype with many counts. The J gene is TRBJ2-1, the V gene TRBV28; TRBD2 might be the D (5 bases). The V end was cut by 8 bases, the J end by 4 bases, with 9 bases between. The germline V gene encodes CDR1 MDHEN and CDR2 SYDVKM. This CDR3 spans 12 amino acids. The CDR3 DNA sequence: TGTGCCAGCGAGGGCCCTTACAATGAGCAGTTCTTC. This translates into CASEGPYNEQFF. Variable domain in full (rest from reference TRBV28 and TRBJ2-1): DVKVTQSSRYLVKRTGEKVFLECVQDMDHENMFWYRQDPGLGLRLIYFSYDVKMKEKGDIPEGYSVSREKKERFSLILESASTNQTSMYLCASEGPYNEQFFGPGTRLTVL.

This rearrangement joins TRBV3-1 to TRBJ2-5; D ambiguous. Trimming removed 0 bases from V and 1 base from J, with 12 bases in between. CDR3 length: 16 residues. Germline V lookup: CDR1 LGHDT, CDR2 YNNKEL (reference sequence). The DNA for the CDR3 is TGTGCCAGCAGCCAAGAAGGAACTTCCATCCAAGAGACCCAGTACTTC. Translation gives CASSQEGTSIQETQYF.

This clonotype was detected ten times or more. The V and J genes are TRBV2 and TRBJ1-1, with no clear D. Between the trimmed V and J ends, which lost 4 bases and 2 bases, there was a span of 8 bases. The CDR3 consists of 13 residues. Germline-derived CDR1 and CDR2 are SNHLY and FYNNEI. Here the CDR3 DNA reads TGTGCCAGCAGTGCTCGCGTAAACACTGAAGCTTTCTTT. Residues: CASSARVNTEAFF.

This clonotype was seen at least ten times. The chain carries TRBV18 and TRBJ1-1; 11 bases map to TRBD1. V trimming: 6 bases; J trimming: 5 bases; junction bases outside the gene matches: 11. Germline CDR1 is KGHSH and CDR2 is LQKENI. The CDR3 extends over 16 amino acids. The CDR3: CASSPRTGGAGTEAFF. In DNA form, the CDR3 reads TGTGCCAGCTCCCCAAGGACAGGGGGCGCCGGGACTGAAGCTTTCTTT.

This clonotype was seen at least ten times. The chain recombines TRBV20-1 with TRBJ2-7; the match to TRBD2 covers 15 bases. The CDR3 loop spans 17 amino acids. Trimming at V came to 5 bases and at J to 3 bases, leaving 11 bases not matched to a gene. The germline V gene encodes CDR1 DFQATT and CDR2 SNEGSKA (reference sequence). CDR3 residues: CSAGLAGGKGRFYEQYF. The CDR3 DNA follows: TGCAGTGCTGGACTAGCGGGAGGGAAGGGGAGGTTCTACGAGCAGTACTTC.

The chain is built from TRBV11-3 and TRBJ2-1, with TRBD2 identical over 7 bases. This CDR3 contains 17 residues. The ends lost 5 bases at V and 4 bases at J; junction bases unmatched: 14. Per the germline V gene, CDR1 is SGHNT and CDR2 is YENEEA. CDR3 DNA sequence: TGTGCCAGCAGCCGCGGTATTGGGAGGCGGGAGTACAATGAGCAGTTCTTC. This translates into CASSRGIGRREYNEQFF. The complete variable domain, with remaining parts taken from reference TRBV11-3 and TRBJ2-1, reads EAGVVQSPRYKIIEKKQPVAFWCNPISGHNTLYWYLQNLGQGPELLIRYENEEAVDDSQLPKDRFSAERLKGVDSTLKIQPAELGDSAVYLCASSRGIGRREYNEQFFGPGTRLTVL.

This clonotype was seen at least ten times. The gene calls are TRBV6-2 or TRBV6-3 and TRBJ1-1; TRBD1 might be the D (6 bases). Trimming removed 4 bases from V and 4 bases from J, with 16 bases in between. This CDR3 has 15 residues. Germline-derived CDR1 and CDR2 are MNHEY and SVGEGT. The CDR3 spells CASSWVGGGLTEAFF. In DNA, the CDR3 is TGTGCCAGCAGTTGGGTCGGGGGCGGCCTCACTGAAGCTTTCTTT.

The chain recombines TRBV12-5 with TRBJ2-1; D unclear. Trimming took off 3 bases at V and 5 bases at J, with 5 bases between the two ends. CDR1 and CDR2 from the germline V gene are LGHNT and FRNRAP. This CDR3 comprises 12 residues. The CDR3 loop is CASGFRNNEQFF. In DNA, the CDR3 is TGTGCTAGTGGTTTCAGAAACAATGAGCAGTTCTTC. Full variable domain (remainder filled in from reference TRBV12-5 and TRBJ2-1): DARVTQTPRHKVTEMGQEVTMRCQPILGHNTVFWYRQTMMQGLELLAYFRNRAPLDDSGMPKDRFSAEMPDATLATLKIQPSEPRDSAVYFCASGFRNNEQFFGPGTRLTVL.

This clonotype appeared many times. The CDR3 reads CAITQGQGNTEAFF. The DNA of the CDR3 is TGTGCCATCACCCAGGGGCAGGGGAACACTGAAGCTTTCTTT. The chain has TRBV10-3 and TRBJ1-1; TRBD1 is a possible D gene (6 bases). The CDR3 length is 14 residues. Trimming shortened V by 7 bases and J by 1 base, and 13 bases separated the two germline ends. CDR1 is ENHRY, CDR2 SYGVKD, per germline.

There are many counts of this clonotype. CDR3 residues: CASGQRDRETQYF. DNA of the CDR3: TGTGCCAGCGGTCAGAGGGACAGGGAGACCCAGTACTTC. The V call is TRBV28, the J call TRBJ2-5; 8 bases agree with TRBD1. The CDR3 contains 13 residues. From germline, CDR1 is MDHEN and CDR2 SYDVKM. Germline trimming cut 8 bases from V and 5 bases from J; bases unmatched to any gene: 7.

This clonotype was counted between two and nine times. The chain joins TRBV6-1 to TRBJ1-2; D call uncertain. Per germline, CDR1 MNHNS and CDR2 SASEGT. The CDR3 is made up of 12 amino acids. With 8 bases removed from V and 5 bases from J, the gap between germline ends came to 12 bases. CDR3 residues: CASHPGLYGYTF. The DNA of the CDR3 is TGTGCCAGCCATCCGGGCTTATATGGCTACACCTTC.

This clonotype came up a few times. This chain uses TRBV24-1 with TRBJ2-7; D is possibly TRBD2 (6 bases). Trimming stripped 4 bases from V and 7 bases from J, with 16 bases between. CDR3 length: 14 amino acids. Looked up from germline, CDR1 is KGHDR and CDR2 is SFDVKD. CDR3: CATSDTDGRGEQYF. DNA of the CDR3: TGTGCCACCAGTGACACAGACGGCCGGGGGGAGCAGTACTTC.

In regard to this clonotype: It may be a read error: a sequence one base away is much more abundant. The chain uses TRBV2 and TRBJ2-2, with a possible D match to TRBD2 (5 bases). Germline V CDR1 and CDR2: SNHLY, FYNNEI. The CDR3 totals 15 residues. The CDR3 coding sequence is TGTGCCAGCAGCCCCTGGGTCGTGAACACCGGGGAGCTGCTTTTT. Translating gives CASSPWVVNTGELLF.

This clonotype was counted between two and nine times. The rearrangement uses TRBV7-9 and TRBJ1-1; no clear D. V dropped 7 bases and J dropped 6 bases, with 15 bases sitting between them. The CDR3 runs 13 residues. The germline gives CDR1 SEHNR, CDR2 FQNEAQ (reference sequence). The chain's CDR3 is CASNSYQRSEAFF. In nucleotides, the CDR3 is TGTGCCAGCAACTCGTATCAAAGGTCTGAAGCTTTCTTT.

This clonotype occurred a few times. The V gene is TRBV6-1, the J gene TRBJ1-5; D uncertain. V lost 6 bases, J lost 4 bases, and 13 bases lay in between. The CDR3 is 14 amino acids. CDR1 and CDR2 (germline): MNHNS, SASEGT. The CDR3 bases are TGTGCCAGCAGCGGAGGGTTGGGAAATCAGCCCCAGCATTTT. Translating it yields CASSGGLGNQPQHF.

This clonotype has a single count. The chain recombines TRBV19 with TRBJ2-1; no definite D call. CDR1 LNHDA and CDR2 SQIVND come from the germline V gene (reference sequence). V was shortened by 1 base and J by 8 bases, with 21 bases between the two germline ends. The CDR3 has 17 amino acids. The CDR3 is CASSIVPRAQPDYEQFF. The CDR3 nucleotides read TGTGCCAGTAGTATAGTACCCCGGGCCCAGCCAGACTATGAGCAGTTCTTC.

The J gene is TRBJ1-2, the V gene TRBV28, with D hard to call. With 0 bases removed from V and 4 bases from J, the gap between germline ends came to 9 bases. Germline CDR1 MDHEN, CDR2 SYDVKM. The CDR3 has 14 amino acids. The CDR3 bases are TGTGCCAGCAGTTTATGGGGCAGTCCCTATGGCTACACCTTC. Its translation: CASSLWGSPYGYTF.

The chain is built from TRBV4-2 and TRBJ1-1; D call uncertain. The V end lost 0 bases, the J end lost 4 bases, and 12 bases lay between the germline ends. Germline V CDR1 and CDR2: LGHNA, YNFKEQ. The CDR3 has 15 residues. The CDR3 spells CASSQDGTVSTEAFF. CDR3 DNA: TGTGCCAGCAGCCAAGACGGCACGGTTAGCACTGAAGCTTTCTTT.

This clonotype was counted ten times or more. This rearrangement joins TRBV10-3 to TRBJ2-1; TRBD2 matches 9 bases. CDR1 is ENHRY, CDR2 SYGVKD, per germline. The CDR3 consists of 15 residues. The junction had 8 bases not matched to a gene; V was cut back by 4 bases and J by 7 bases. CDR3 sequence reads: CAISATGTSLNEQFF. Here the CDR3 DNA reads TGTGCCATCAGTGCCACCGGGACTAGCTTGAATGAGCAGTTCTTC.

This clonotype has a count of ten or more. The CDR3 sequence is CASAPSRAFSYEQYF. The CDR3 DNA reads TGTGCCAGCGCCCCAAGCCGAGCCTTCTCCTACGAGCAGTACTTC. The rearrangement uses TRBV12-3 or TRBV12-4 and TRBJ2-7; D remains ambiguous. The CDR3 has 15 residues. V shed 8 bases and J shed 0 bases, with 17 bases lying between them.